This TCR beta chain was documented in a study of T cell changes during pregnancy in multiple sclerosis. V lost 8 bases to trimming and J lost 9 bases; unmatched junction nucleotides: 24. This CDR3 comprises 19 residues. Germline-derived CDR1 and CDR2 are LNHDA and SQIVND (reference sequence). Only in-frame clones appear in the TCRdb table, and some are missing; sequencing was by immunoSEQ multiplex PCR. The sample carries about 55,000 clones, 80% to 90% recorded once. Sequenced here: CD4+ T cells from peripheral blood mononuclear cells, sampled in the first trimester of pregnancy. This chain connects TRBV19 to TRBJ2-1, with TRBD1 matching 11 bases. The clonotype comes from a female donor with multiple sclerosis, enrolled in a pregnancy study. The chain's CDR3 is CASYHGTGGFRRAFSEQFF. For the CDR3, the DNA is TGTGCCAGTTACCATGGGACAGGGGGGTTCCGGAGGGCCTTCAGTGAGCAGTTCTTC.